The 9 T cell receptor beta chains given below trace back to one sample, sequenced in a study of blood T cell repertoires in COVID-19. Measured with immunoSEQ multiplex PCR; TCRdb has only the in-frame clones, and not every one. The sample has 300,000 to 500,000 clones, 70% to 90% seen once. Sequences were obtained from PBMCs or T cells enriched from blood (not recorded which). The receptors stem from a young woman with acute COVID-19.

The genes are TRBV27 and TRBJ1-2; 9 bases line up with TRBD1. V was pared by 5 bases and J by 6 bases, with 13 bases of the junction left unmatched. From germline, CDR1 is MNHEY and CDR2 SMNVEV (reference sequence). The CDR3 length is 16 residues. The CDR3: CASSLKQGQGINGYTF. The CDR3, as DNA: TGTGCCAGCAGTCTAAAACAGGGACAGGGTATCAATGGCTACACCTTC.

This chain links TRBV19 with TRBJ1-5; 9 nucleotides match TRBD1. The CDR3 is 13 residues long. Germline V gene data show CDR1 as LNHDA and CDR2 as SQIVND (reference sequence). Trimming at V came to 5 bases and at J to 5 bases, leaving 1 base not matched to a gene. Here the CDR3 reads CASSDRGDQPQHF. The CDR3 coding sequence is TGTGCCAGTAGTGACAGGGGGGATCAGCCCCAGCATTTT.

The chain carries TRBV5-1 and TRBJ2-3, with TRBD2 identical over 12 bases. Unmatched junction bases numbered 10, after V lost 8 bases and J lost 6 bases. This CDR3 has 15 amino acids. CDR1 and CDR2 from the germline V gene are SGHRS and YFSETQ. The CDR3 loop is CARSPSGTSGDTQYF. CDR3 nucleotide sequence: TGCGCCAGAAGTCCATCGGGGACTAGCGGGGATACGCAGTATTTT.

The chain uses TRBV7-9 and TRBJ2-3; TRBD1 might be the D (5 bases). The germline V gene encodes CDR1 SEHNR and CDR2 FQNEAQ (reference sequence). This CDR3 is built from 12 residues. V lost 6 bases, J lost 6 bases, and 10 bases lay in between. The CDR3 region is CASRGLVDTQYF. Here the CDR3 DNA reads TGTGCCAGCAGGGGGCTAGTGGATACGCAGTATTTT.

The rearrangement links TRBV7-9 to TRBJ1-1; D uncertain. CDR3 length equals 13 residues. V was clipped by 6 bases and J by 6 bases, with 14 bases between them. Germline V gives CDR1 SEHNR, CDR2 FQNEAQ (reference sequence). CDR3 bases: TGTGCCAGCAGATCCGAGAGTGTCCCTGAAGCTTTCTTT. Protein sequence: CASRSESVPEAFF.

This clone was observed a handful of times. The rearrangement links TRBV12-5 to TRBJ1-1; unclear D gene. V was shortened by 2 bases and J by 6 bases, with 16 bases between the two germline ends. CDR1 LGHNT and CDR2 FRNRAP come from the germline V gene. CDR3 length: 15 residues. In nucleotides, the CDR3 is TGTGCTAGTGGTTTGCCCGGACGGGGTATCCCTGAAGCTTTCTTT. Protein sequence: CASGLPGRGIPEAFF.

This clone was counted a single time. V and J are TRBV18 and TRBJ2-7; no clear D gene. The V end was cut by 0 bases, the J end by 7 bases, with 10 bases between. Germline CDR1 reads KGHSH; CDR2 reads LQKENI. The length of the CDR3 is 13 residues. The CDR3 nucleotides read TGTGCCAGCTCACCACCACCCCCCGGGGAGCAGTACTTC. Its translation is CASSPPPPGEQYF.

The rearrangement links TRBV20-1 to TRBJ1-1, with unresolved D. Trimming stripped 6 bases from V and 4 bases from J, with 9 bases between. The CDR3 spans 11 residues. Germline V CDR1 and CDR2: DFQATT, SNEGSKA (reference sequence). The CDR3 sequence: CSAFERTEAFF. CDR3 bases: TGCAGTGCCTTCGAGCGCACTGAAGCTTTCTTT.

The rearrangement uses TRBV4-1 and TRBJ1-1, with TRBD1 matching over 10 bases. CDR3 size: 15 residues. Trimming removed 0 bases from V and 7 bases from J; junction bases left unmatched: 5. The germline CDR1 and CDR2 sequences are MGHRA and YSYEKL. Written as DNA, the CDR3 is TGCGCCAGCAGCCAAGAGACAGGGGGCATCGGTGAAGCTTTCTTT. Translated, it gives CASSQETGGIGEAFF.